This record concerns one T cell receptor (beta chain) sequence. Its antigen is unidentified. The data were obtained in a study of monozygotic twins with inflammatory bowel disease. Study results and limitations: Distinct T cell subtypes could not be told apart. The authors found no support for a single strong IBD-associated signal or clonotype.

Across eight separate reactions for each sample, cDNA was made. TCRdb reanalyzed the 5' RACE reads, giving one entry per CDR3 protein sequence and no DNA. Across 200,000 to 250,000 distinct CDR3 sequences, the top ten clones capture roughly 1.5% of the sample. Sequencing input: blood. This receptor was obtained from a human donor with ulcerative colitis or Crohn's disease, or a healthy co-twin of an affected twin (not recorded which).

The CDR3 loop is CSAREGSIYNEQFF. This chain links TRBV20-1 with TRBJ2-1. There are 14 residues in the CDR3. Looked up from germline, CDR1 is DFQATT and CDR2 is SNEGSKA (reference sequence).